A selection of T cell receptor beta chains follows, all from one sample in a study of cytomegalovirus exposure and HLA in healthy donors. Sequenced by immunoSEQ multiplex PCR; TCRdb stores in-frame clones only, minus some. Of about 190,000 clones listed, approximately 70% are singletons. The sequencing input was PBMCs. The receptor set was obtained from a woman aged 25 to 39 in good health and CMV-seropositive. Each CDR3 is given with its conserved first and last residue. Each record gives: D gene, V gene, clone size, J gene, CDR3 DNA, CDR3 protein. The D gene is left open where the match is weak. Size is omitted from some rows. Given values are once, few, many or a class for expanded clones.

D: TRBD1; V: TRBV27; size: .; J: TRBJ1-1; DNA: TGTGCCAGCAGTCAGGGGGCGAACACTGAAGCTTTCTTT; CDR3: CASSQGANTEAFF
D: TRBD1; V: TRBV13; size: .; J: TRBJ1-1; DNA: TGTGCCAGCAGTGAAAGGGGGCGGAACACTGAAGCTTTCTTT; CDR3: CASSERGRNTEAFF
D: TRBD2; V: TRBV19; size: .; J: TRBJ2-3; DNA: TGTGCCAGTAGTATAGAGGGGACTACTACGCAGTATTTT; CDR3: CASSIEGTTTQYF
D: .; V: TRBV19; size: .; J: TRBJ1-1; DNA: TGTGCCAGTAGTATGACGACCGTGGGCGCTGAAGCTTTCTTT; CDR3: CASSMTTVGAEAFF
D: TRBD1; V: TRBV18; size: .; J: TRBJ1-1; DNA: TGTGCCAGCTCCGGGACAGCCCAATACACTGAAGCTTTCTTT; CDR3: CASSGTAQYTEAFF
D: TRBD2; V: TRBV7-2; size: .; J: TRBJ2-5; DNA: TGTGCCAGCAGCTTCGACGGGAGGATGGGGGAGACCCAGTACTTC; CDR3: CASSFDGRMGETQYF
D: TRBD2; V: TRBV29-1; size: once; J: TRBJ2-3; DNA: TGCAGCGTTGTCCCGACGGCCCGGGGGGCAGATACGCAGTATTTT; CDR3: CSVVPTARGADTQYF
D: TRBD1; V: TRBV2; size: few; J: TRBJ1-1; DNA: TGTGCCAGCACCCAGGGGGCGATGAACACTGAAGCTTTCTTT; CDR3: CASTQGAMNTEAFF
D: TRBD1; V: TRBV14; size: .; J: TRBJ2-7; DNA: TGTGCCAGCAGCCGATCCGGGACAGGGTGGGGAACCTACGAGCAGTACTTC; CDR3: CASSRSGTGWGTYEQYF
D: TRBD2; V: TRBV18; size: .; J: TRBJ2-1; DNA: TGTGCCAGCTCACCACCCGACCTCAGCGGGAGGATCCAGTTCTTC; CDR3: CASSPPDLSGRIQFF
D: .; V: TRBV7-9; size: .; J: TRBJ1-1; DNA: TGTTCCAGCAGCCTTGGAGACACTGAAGCTTTCTTT; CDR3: CSSSLGDTEAFF
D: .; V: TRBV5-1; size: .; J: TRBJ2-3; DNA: TGCGCCAGCAGCTTGGCCCTTCTAGCCGCTAGCACAGATACGCAGTATTTT; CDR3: CASSLALLAASTDTQYF
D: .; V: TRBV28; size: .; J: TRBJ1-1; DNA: TGTGCCAGCAGTCCACCAGGCACTGAAGCTTTCTTT; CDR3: CASSPPGTEAFF
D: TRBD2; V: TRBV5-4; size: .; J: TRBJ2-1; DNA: TGTGCCAGCAGCTTGGGGCTAGCGGGAGTGAATGAGCAGTTCTTC; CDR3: CASSLGLAGVNEQFF
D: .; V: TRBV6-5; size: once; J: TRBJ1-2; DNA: TGTGCCAGCAGCCCTTCAGGGGTAACGAGCTATGGCTACACCTTC; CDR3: CASSPSGVTSYGYTF
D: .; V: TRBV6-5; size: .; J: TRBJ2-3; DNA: TGTGCCAGCAGTCTCGGGACAAGCACAGATACGCAGTATTTT; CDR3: CASSLGTSTDTQYF
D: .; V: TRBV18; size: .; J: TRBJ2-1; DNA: TGTGCCAGCTCACCACCGACCGACTACGATGAGCAGTTCTTC; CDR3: CASSPPTDYDEQFF
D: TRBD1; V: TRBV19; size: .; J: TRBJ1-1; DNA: TGTGCCAGTAGGACGACAGGGGGAATAACGGAAGCTTTCTTT; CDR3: CASRTTGGITEAFF
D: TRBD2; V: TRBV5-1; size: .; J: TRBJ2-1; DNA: TGCGCCAGCATGGTGCTAGCGGGAGCTTTCGAGCAGTTCTTC; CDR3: CASMVLAGAFEQFF
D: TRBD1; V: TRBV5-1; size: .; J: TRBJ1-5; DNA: TGCGCCAGCAGCCTCCAAGACAGGGGGCGCGATAGCAATCAGCCCCAGCATTTT; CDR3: CASSLQDRGRDSNQPQHF
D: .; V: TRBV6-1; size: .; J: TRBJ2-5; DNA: TGTGCCAGCAGTGAACGGTCGTATAAGTACTTC; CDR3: CASSERSYKYF
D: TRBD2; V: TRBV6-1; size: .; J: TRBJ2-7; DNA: TGTGCCAGCACCCGACTAGCGGGAGTAGACGAGCAGTACTTC; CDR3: CASTRLAGVDEQYF
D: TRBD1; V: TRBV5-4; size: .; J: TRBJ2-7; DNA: TGTGCCAGCAGCTTGACAGGGGACAGCTCCTACGAGCAGTACTTC; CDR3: CASSLTGDSSYEQYF
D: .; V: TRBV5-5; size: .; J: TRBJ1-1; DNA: TGTGCCAGCAGAGGGGAGGGCACTGAAGCTTTCTTT; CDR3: CASRGEGTEAFF
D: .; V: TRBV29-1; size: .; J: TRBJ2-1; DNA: TGCAGCGTTAGCCTAGAGGTCTACAATGAGCAGTTCTTC; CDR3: CSVSLEVYNEQFF
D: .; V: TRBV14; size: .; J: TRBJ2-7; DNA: TGTGCCAGCAGCCAAAGCGAATTGTGGACTCTTGCCGAGCAGTACTTC; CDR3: CASSQSELWTLAEQYF
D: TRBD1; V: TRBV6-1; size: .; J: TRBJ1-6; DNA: TGTGCCAGCAGGGGACAGGGACATTCACCCCTCCACTTT; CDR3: CASRGQGHSPLHF
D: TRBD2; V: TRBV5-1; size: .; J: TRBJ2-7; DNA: TGCGCCAGCAGCTGGACTAGCGGCCCTGCCTACGAGCAGTACTTC; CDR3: CASSWTSGPAYEQYF
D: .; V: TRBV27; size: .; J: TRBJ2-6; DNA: TGTGCCAGCAGAACAGGGTCTGGGGCCAACGTCCTGACTTTC; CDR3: CASRTGSGANVLTF
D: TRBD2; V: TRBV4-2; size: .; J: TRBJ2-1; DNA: TGTGCCAGCAGCACCGGGACTAGCGGTAATGAGCAGTTCTTC; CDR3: CASSTGTSGNEQFF
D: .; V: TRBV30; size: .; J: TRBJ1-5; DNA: TGTGCCTGGCCTGAAGCGAGCAATCAGCCCCAGCATTTT; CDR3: CAWPEASNQPQHF
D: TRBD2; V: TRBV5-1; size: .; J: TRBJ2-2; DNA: TGCGCCAGCAGCTTAGGACTAGGACACGGGGAGCTGTTTTTT; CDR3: CASSLGLGHGELFF
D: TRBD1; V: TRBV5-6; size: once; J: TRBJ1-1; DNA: TGTGCCAGCAGCCCCCACCGGGGCAGGGGGTCTTCGGCTGAAGCTTTCTTT; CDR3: CASSPHRGRGSSAEAFF
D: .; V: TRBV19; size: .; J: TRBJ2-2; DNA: TGTGCCAGTAGTATGGGGCAGCCAAACGGGGAGCTGTTTTTT; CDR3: CASSMGQPNGELFF
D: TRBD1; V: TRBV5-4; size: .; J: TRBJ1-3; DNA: TGTGCCAGCAGCTTGGAAGGTCGGACAGGGGTAAGAAGTCCCGGAAACACCATATATTTT; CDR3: CASSLEGRTGVRSPGNTIYF